These T cell receptor beta chains were read from a single sample in a study of cytomegalovirus exposure and HLA in healthy donors. Assay used: immunoSEQ multiplex PCR; TCRdb lists only in-frame clones, some missing. The table includes under 200,000 clones, around 75% detected once. The sample consisted of PBMCs. These receptors came from a male donor in good health and CMV-seronegative. Both conserved end residues are part of each CDR3. D genes are given only for firm matches. Clone size is given for some rows only: seen once, a few or many times, or a class if the clone is expanded.

D	size	V	J	CDR3	DNA
TRBD1	few	TRBV5-6	TRBJ1-6	CASSPITGQGGDSPLHF	TGTGCCAGCAGTCCAATTACGGGCCAGGGGGGTGATTCACCCCTCCACTTT
.	.	TRBV5-1	TRBJ2-7	CASSLERTAPPYEQYF	TGCGCCAGCAGCTTAGAGCGTACGGCCCCACCCTACGAGCAGTACTTC
.	once	TRBV10-3	TRBJ1-2	CAISGTEHGYTF	TGTGCCATCAGTGGGACAGAGCATGGCTACACCTTC
.	.	TRBV5-4	TRBJ2-5	CASSRSSGAQETQYF	TGTGCCAGCAGCAGATCTTCCGGTGCCCAAGAGACCCAGTACTTC
.	few	TRBV7-6	TRBJ2-3	CASSPTLTDTQYF	TGTGCCAGCAGCCCCACTCTCACAGATACGCAGTATTTT
TRBD1	few	TRBV23-1	TRBJ2-7	CASTGQGPYEQYF	TGCGCCAGCACAGGACAGGGCCCCTACGAGCAGTACTTC
.	.	TRBV2	TRBJ2-1	CASSDQLVSYNEQFF	TGTGCCAGCAGTGATCAACTAGTCTCCTACAATGAGCAGTTCTTC
TRBD1	.	TRBV6-1	TRBJ2-3	CASSLDRGQDTQYF	TGTGCCAGCAGTTTGGACAGGGGGCAAGATACGCAGTATTTT
TRBD1	.	TRBV6-4	TRBJ2-2	CASSQGATGELFF	TGTGCCAGCAGTCAGGGGGCCACCGGGGAGCTGTTTTTT
.	few	TRBV11-1	TRBJ2-5	CASSLVRDQETQYF	TGTGCCAGCAGCTTAGTCCGGGATCAAGAGACCCAGTACTTC
.	once	TRBV9	TRBJ2-7	CASSVGGGEQYF	TGTGCCAGCAGCGTAGGGGGAGGCGAGCAGTACTTC
.	.	TRBV29-1	TRBJ1-1	CSVDTGFTEAFF	TGCAGCGTGGATACAGGGTTCACTGAAGCTTTCTTT
.	.	TRBV28	TRBJ2-7	CASRARVEQYF	TGTGCCAGCAGGGCCAGGGTCGAGCAGTACTTC
.	.	TRBV7-8	TRBJ2-7	CASSVVALSSYEQYF	TGTGCCAGCAGCGTTGTAGCGCTAAGCTCCTACGAGCAGTACTTC
.	.	TRBV15	TRBJ1-3	CAIGEGDPSGNTIYF	TGTGCCATTGGGGAGGGGGACCCCTCTGGAAACACCATATATTTT
TRBD1	.	TRBV13	TRBJ2-5	CASSLVGLTGDQETQYF	TGTGCCAGCAGCTTAGTCGGGTTGACAGGGGACCAAGAGACCCAGTACTTC
.	.	TRBV19	TRBJ2-1	CASKNREDEQFF	TGTGCCAGTAAGAACAGGGAAGATGAGCAGTTCTTC
TRBD2	.	TRBV5-4	TRBJ2-2	CASRRAGGNRGELFF	TGTGCCAGCAGGCGAGCGGGGGGGAACAGGGGGGAGCTGTTTTTT
TRBD2	few	TRBV6-1	TRBJ2-3	CASSVAGGTDTQYF	TGTGCCAGCAGTGTCGCCGGGGGGACAGATACGCAGTATTTT
.	.	TRBV15	TRBJ2-7	CATSRLQGVYEQYF	TGTGCCACCAGCAGACTACAGGGAGTCTACGAGCAGTACTTC
.	.	TRBV18	TRBJ2-7	CASSPPGVYEQYF	TGTGCCAGCTCACCACCGGGAGTGTACGAGCAGTACTTC
TRBD2	.	TRBV5-1	TRBJ2-1	CASRMASSGYNEQFF	TGCGCCAGCAGGATGGCATCTAGCGGCTACAATGAGCAGTTCTTC
TRBD1	.	TRBV4-1	TRBJ2-5	CASSHGGQGGETQYF	TGCGCCAGCAGCCACGGGGGACAGGGAGGAGAGACCCAGTACTTC
TRBD1	once	TRBV18	TRBJ1-1	CASSRDRVNTEAFF	TGTGCCAGCTCCCGTGACAGGGTGAACACTGAAGCTTTCTTT
.	once	TRBV21-1	TRBJ2-5	CASIPERGGRGTLTQETQYF	TGTGCCAGCATCCCGGAGAGGGGGGGGCGGGGGACACTAACCCAAGAGACCCAGTACTTC
TRBD1	few	TRBV6-5	TRBJ2-2	CASRPTGAGELFF	TGTGCCAGCAGGCCCACAGGGGCCGGGGAGCTGTTTTTT
TRBD1	.	TRBV25-1	TRBJ2-3	CASSAHRGDTDTQYF	TGTGCCAGCAGTGCTCACAGGGGGGACACAGATACGCAGTATTTT
TRBD2	.	TRBV7-6	TRBJ2-3	CASSAWTSGVSTDTQYF	TGTGCCAGCAGCGCCTGGACTAGCGGGGTGTCAACGGATACGCAGTATTTT
TRBD1	.	TRBV6-1	TRBJ1-1	CASVGTGVPNTEAFF	TGTGCCAGCGTGGGGACAGGGGTACCGAACACTGAAGCTTTCTTT
.	few	TRBV7-9	TRBJ2-7	CASSLGLGSSYEQYF	TGTGCCAGCAGCTTAGGTCTGGGGAGCTCCTACGAGCAGTACTTC
.	.	TRBV7-2	TRBJ2-3	CASSRVLGTDTQYF	TGTGCCAGCAGCCGCGTCCTAGGCACAGATACGCAGTATTTT
.	.	TRBV9	TRBJ2-3	CASSVGGDTQYF	TGTGCCAGCAGCGTAGGAGGAGATACGCAGTATTTT
.	.	TRBV27	TRBJ2-7	CASSPRQLQAAEQYF	TGTGCCAGCAGTCCACGGCAACTTCAGGCCGCCGAGCAGTACTTC
.	once	TRBV28	TRBJ2-7	CASNDPRKQLYEQYF	TGTGCCAGCAACGACCCCCGGAAACAGTTGTACGAGCAGTACTTC
TRBD1	.	TRBV28	TRBJ1-2	CASTPRDSLSTFYGYTF	TGTGCCAGCACCCCAAGGGACAGCTTATCAACCTTCTATGGCTACACCTTC
.	.	TRBV9	TRBJ2-1	CASSVRGDDSYNEQFF	TGTGCCAGCAGCGTTCGCGGGGACGACTCCTACAATGAGCAGTTCTTC
.	.	TRBV19	TRBJ2-2	CASSVRDTGELFF	TGTGCCAGTAGTGTCCGAGACACCGGGGAGCTGTTTTTT
TRBD1	.	TRBV7-9	TRBJ1-5	CSSSFSPGQGPIGQPQHF	TGTTCCAGCAGCTTTTCACCGGGACAGGGGCCGATCGGACAGCCCCAGCATTTT
.	.	TRBV11-2	TRBJ2-5	CASSLANRVQETQYF	TGTGCCAGCAGCTTAGCTAACCGGGTTCAAGAGACCCAGTACTTC
TRBD1	.	TRBV2	TRBJ2-5	CASSVDRAETQYF	TGTGCCAGCAGCGTGGACAGGGCAGAGACCCAGTACTTC
.	.	TRBV5-1	TRBJ2-7	CASRHSTSSYEQYF	TGCGCCAGCAGACATTCGACATCCTCCTACGAGCAGTACTTC
.	.	TRBV6-5	TRBJ1-2	CASREGRDYGYTF	TGTGCCAGCAGGGAGGGGCGCGACTATGGCTACACCTTC
.	.	TRBV7-9	TRBJ2-2	CASSSQGNTGELFF	TGTGCCAGCAGCTCTCAGGGGAACACCGGGGAGCTGTTTTTT
.	.	TRBV9	TRBJ2-6	CASSVAVSGANVLTF	TGTGCCAGCAGCGTAGCAGTGTCTGGGGCCAACGTCCTGACTTTC
TRBD1	.	TRBV27	TRBJ2-3	CASSQYGQGPTDTQYF	TGTGCCAGCAGTCAATATGGACAGGGGCCCACAGATACGCAGTATTTT
TRBD2	.	TRBV7-8	TRBJ2-7	CASSLYRAGGLGEQYF	TGTGCCAGCAGCTTATACCGAGCGGGGGGGCTAGGGGAGCAGTACTTC
TRBD2	many	TRBV10-2	TRBJ2-3	CASSEGLAGGEVDTQYF	TGCGCCAGCAGTGAAGGGCTAGCGGGAGGGGAGGTAGATACGCAGTATTTT
.	.	TRBV11-2	TRBJ2-7	CASSLVGTLSYEQYF	TGTGCCAGCAGCTTAGTTGGGACACTCTCCTACGAGCAGTACTTC
.	.	TRBV4-1	TRBJ2-7	CASSQDSREASYEQYF	TGCGCCAGCAGCCAAGATAGCCGCGAGGCCTCCTACGAGCAGTACTTC
TRBD1	once	TRBV7-2	TRBJ1-2	CASSRGTGDGYTF	TGTGCCAGCAGCCGTGGGACAGGGGATGGCTACACCTTC
TRBD2	.	TRBV25-1	TRBJ2-1	CASDSGAYNEQFF	TGTGCCAGCGATAGCGGGGCCTACAATGAGCAGTTCTTC
.	.	TRBV6-1	TRBJ1-5	CASSAPGGERHSNQPQHF	TGTGCCAGCAGTGCACCCGGCGGGGAAAGGCACAGCAATCAGCCCCAGCATTTT